The rows below give T cell receptor beta chains drawn from one sample of a study of Ad26.COV2.S vaccination and SARS-CoV-2 variants. Sequencing used immunoSEQ multiplex PCR; TCRdb keeps in-frame clones, though not all of them. The table has around 86,000 clones, roughly 84% seen once; the top ten hold roughly 15%. The sample was peripheral blood, taken after recovery from COVID-19. The receptors here all came from a human donor who had recovered from COVID-19. CDR3s leave out the opening cysteine and the closing phenylalanine or tryptophan.

V gene	J gene	CDR3 protein
TRBV5-1	TRBJ1-1	ASSPGTGYTEAF
TRBV5-4	TRBJ2-3	ASSLDPTRTDTQY
TRBV29-1	TRBJ2-2	SGQARLGELF
TRBV9	TRBJ2-2	ASSVAGLNTGELF
TRBV9	TRBJ2-1	ASSGPDNRVYNEQF
TRBV7-9	TRBJ2-7	ASSLGSLLGEQY
TRBV5-1	TRBJ1-2	ASSLEGLSGYT
TRBV28	TRBJ2-7	ASSVIPGKRGPGSEQY
TRBV7-9	TRBJ2-7	ASSYGQEQY
TRBV6-1	TRBJ1-4	ASSELRDTALF
TRBV5-6	TRBJ2-3	ASSLSTDTQY
TRBV25-1	TRBJ1-4	ASSGDRVKEKLF
TRBV11-3	TRBJ2-3	ASSSGGANDGTDTQY
TRBV7-9	TRBJ1-5	ASSLEYQPQH
TRBV7-6	TRBJ1-1	ASSLALENTEAF
TRBV18	TRBJ1-5	ASSPRGQGGNQPQH
TRBV7-2	TRBJ2-7	ASSSTGYSYEQY